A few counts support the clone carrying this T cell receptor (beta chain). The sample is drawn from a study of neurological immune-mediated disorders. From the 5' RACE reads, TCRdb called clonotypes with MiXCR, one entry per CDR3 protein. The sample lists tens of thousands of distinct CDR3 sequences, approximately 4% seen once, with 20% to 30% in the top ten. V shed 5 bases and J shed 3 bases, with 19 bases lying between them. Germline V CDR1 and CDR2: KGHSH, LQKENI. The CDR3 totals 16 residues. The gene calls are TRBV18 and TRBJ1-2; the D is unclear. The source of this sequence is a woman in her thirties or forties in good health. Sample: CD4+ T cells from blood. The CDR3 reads CASSTTRMETDYGYTF. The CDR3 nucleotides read TGTGCCAGCTCAACGACTAGGATGGAGACGGACTATGGCTACACCTTC.